The 15 T cell receptor beta chains presented below share a single source sample, sequenced in a study of T cells in Graves' hyperthyroidism and ophthalmopathy. Amplification of TCR beta CDR3 regions was performed using RNA transcripts as template. HTBI primers drove first-round RT-PCR of the TCR CDR3. TCRdb itself ran the multiplex PCR reads through MiXCR, one entry per CDR3 protein. In the table there are more than 300,000 distinct CDR3 sequences, about 12% of which are singletons. Input material: blood. These receptors all stem from a woman aged 18 to 35 with Graves' hyperthyroidism.

This clonotype appeared many times. J is TRBJ1-6 and V is TRBV9; a weak D match, TRBD1 (5 bases). V was clipped by 0 bases and J by 11 bases, with 15 bases between them. From germline, CDR1 is SGDLS and CDR2 YYNGEE. The CDR3 extends over 15 amino acids. CDR3 region: CASSVEGRGLTPLHF. The CDR3 nucleotides are TGTGCCAGCAGCGTAGAGGGGCGGGGACTAACACCCCTCCACTTT.

This clonotype showed up many times. The chain couples TRBV24-1 to TRBJ2-1; 16 bases map to TRBD2. The CDR3 length is 18 residues. CDR1 is KGHDR and CDR2 is SFDVKD in the germline V gene. Trimming cost V 3 bases and J 9 bases; bases outside gene matches: 10. The DNA of the CDR3 is TGTGCCACCAGTGATCCTCCCGGGACTAGCGGGAGGGGTGGTGAGCAGTTCTTC. Translation: CATSDPPGTSGRGGEQFF.

This clonotype turned up a few times. The chain carries TRBV25-1 and TRBJ2-7, with D perhaps matching TRBD2 (5 bases). Trimming stripped 3 bases from V and 6 bases from J, with 12 bases between. The germline CDR1 and CDR2 sequences are MGHDK and SYGVNS. This CDR3 spans 13 amino acids. CDR3 in DNA: TGTGCCAGCAGTGATGGACCCCGGGGCGAGCAGTACTTC. Amino acids: CASSDGPRGEQYF.

The J gene is TRBJ1-5, the V gene TRBV6-1; 7 nucleotides line up with TRBD1. CDR1 is MNHNS, CDR2 SASEGT, per germline. Unmatched junction bases numbered 13, after V lost 6 bases and J lost 2 bases. The CDR3 has 17 amino acids. The CDR3 bases are TGTGCCAGCAGCGAAATAGGAGGGGGCTGGGGCAATCAGCCCCAGCATTTT. As protein: CASSEIGGGWGNQPQHF.

CDR3 sequence reads: CASSQDRGITQPQHF. The CDR3, as DNA: TGTGCCAGCAGCCAAGATCGAGGGATCACTCAGCCCCAGCATTTT. The chain couples TRBV3-1 to TRBJ1-5, with D uncertain. Germline lookup yields CDR1 LGHDT and CDR2 YNNKEL (reference sequence). Trimming stripped 0 bases from V and 6 bases from J, with 12 bases between. The CDR3 is 15 residues long.

This clonotype was seen at least ten times. CDR3 residues: CASSFDREGGYTF. For the CDR3, the DNA is TGTGCCAGCAGTTTCGACAGGGAAGGCGGCTACACCTTC. The chain has TRBV7-2 and TRBJ1-2, with 7 bases that match TRBD1. The CDR3 runs 13 residues. V lost 6 bases and J lost 8; bases outside the gene matches: 9. The germline V gene has CDR1 SGHTA and CDR2 FQGNSA. Based on the CDR3 plus reference TRBV7-2 and TRBJ1-2, the full variable domain is GAGVSQSPSNKVTEKGKDVELRCDPISGHTALYWYRQSLGQGLEFLIYFQGNSAPDKSGLPSDRFSAERTGGSVSTLTIQRTQQEDSAVYLCASSFDREGGYTFGSGTRLTVV.

This clonotype was detected ten times or more. This chain joins TRBV11-2 and TRBJ2-5; no definite D call. The CDR3 loop spans 14 amino acids. V was trimmed by 5 bases and J by 3 bases, leaving 13 bases between them. Germline V gene sequence: CDR1 SGHAT, CDR2 FQNNGV. CDR3 protein: CASSPTPGEETQYF. The CDR3 DNA reads as TGTGCCAGCAGCCCGACCCCCGGAGAAGAGACCCAGTACTTC.

This clonotype was detected ten times or more. The J gene is TRBJ1-2, the V gene TRBV28; 8 bases line up with TRBD1. This CDR3 comprises 13 residues. Looked up from germline, CDR1 is MDHEN and CDR2 is SYDVKM. J lost 9 bases, V lost 7 bases, and 10 bases had no gene match. The CDR3 sequence is CASKTGVESSYTF. For the CDR3, the DNA is TGTGCCAGCAAGACAGGGGTCGAGAGCAGCTACACCTTC.

On this clonotype itself: A clone one base away is much larger, so this may be a read error. The rearrangement links TRBV7-9 to TRBJ2-5; 9 nucleotides match TRBD1. The DNA end favors TRBJ2-1, so the J call may be wrong. The CDR3 extends over 17 amino acids. Germline CDR1 is SEHNR and CDR2 is FQNEAQ (reference sequence). CDR3 amino acids: CASSSQYTQGAMGTQFF. The CDR3, as DNA: TGTGCCAGCAGCTCTCAGTACACACAGGGGGCGATGGGGACCCAGTTCTTC.

This clonotype was found many times. V and J are TRBV6-1 and TRBJ2-5; 10 bases are a match to TRBD2. With V trimmed by 6 bases and J by 7 bases, 8 bases remained unmatched. Germline V gene data show CDR1 as MNHNS and CDR2 as SASEGT. CDR3 length: 14 residues. In nucleotides, the CDR3 is TGTGCCAGCAGATCCAGCGGGAGGGCCGGGACCCAGTACTTC. This codes for CASRSSGRAGTQYF.

V and J are TRBV11-2 and TRBJ2-1; D may match TRBD1 or TRBD2 (5 bases each). This CDR3 has 11 residues. Trimming left V 5 bases short and J 8 bases short, with 7 bases between. CDR1 is SGHAT and CDR2 is FQNNGV in the germline V gene. Here the CDR3 DNA reads TGTGCCAGCAGCGGGACGGATGAGCAGTTCTTC. As protein: CASSGTDEQFF.

This clonotype was found many times. This chain joins TRBV3-1 and TRBJ2-1; D perhaps matches TRBD2 (6 bases). This CDR3 comprises 14 residues. CDR1 LGHDT and CDR2 YNNKEL come from the germline V gene (reference sequence). Trimming pared 0 bases from V and 6 bases from J, leaving 9 bases between. The CDR3 nucleotides are TGTGCCAGCAGCCAAGATACCGGGGGCAATGAGCAGTTCTTC. The encoded protein is CASSQDTGGNEQFF.

The table lists this clonotype with many counts. V is TRBV9 and J is TRBJ1-2; TRBD1 matches 8 bases. The J segment lost 7 bases and the V segment lost 0 bases, leaving 5 bases of the junction unmatched. The CDR3 is 14 amino acids. The germline V gene encodes CDR1 SGDLS and CDR2 YYNGEE. The CDR3 DNA is TGTGCCAGCAGCGTAGGGACAGGGCGGCTTGGCTACACCTTC. Protein sequence: CASSVGTGRLGYTF.

This clonotype was seen a handful of times. The genes are TRBV4-1 and TRBJ2-1, with D possibly TRBD2 on 6 matching bases. The length of the CDR3 is 15 residues. CDR1 and CDR2 from the germline V gene are MGHRA and YSYEKL. The germline V and J ends were trimmed by 0 bases and 4 bases, with 10 bases remaining between them. In nucleotides, the CDR3 is TGCGCCAGCAGCCAAGAGTTAGCGGCATACAATGAGCAGTTCTTC. This translates into CASSQELAAYNEQFF.

This clonotype was detected only a few times. The V call is TRBV19, the J call TRBJ1-2, with 8 bases lining up with TRBD1. The CDR3 runs 14 residues. After removal of 6 bases from V and 1 base from J, the junction contained 4 bases not matched to a gene. Germline V lookup: CDR1 LNHDA, CDR2 SQIVND (reference sequence). The CDR3: CASSRTGNNYGYTF. The DNA of the CDR3 is TGTGCCAGTAGCAGGACAGGGAATAACTATGGCTACACCTTC.